The 24 T cell receptor beta chains below were found in one sample sequenced in a study of T-cell memory formation after mild COVID-19 (dated by TCRdb to the early 2020s). The library came from 5' RACE. Instrument on record: Illumina NovaSeq 6000. TCRdb reprocessing: public reads trimmed at Q25 with fastp, clones called with MiXCR, in-frame beta chains kept. Here each entry gathers all rows of one CDR3 protein and keeps the most common genes and DNA. The sample table contains 350,000 or so distinct CDR3 sequences; only one count was recorded for roughly 13% of them. The ten largest clones take up around 21% of the sample. The sequencing input was PBMCs or a T cell subset sorted from them (not recorded which). The receptor set was obtained from a man between 18 and 29 years old who had mild COVID-19 (a few samples of this study predate the infection). The sample titles of this study are shuffled in the database, so cell type and time point are left out; the donor was told from shared clones.

The chain carries TRBV11-3 and TRBJ2-2; D possibly uses TRBD1 or TRBD2 (5 bases each). Per the germline V gene, CDR1 is SGHNT and CDR2 is YENEEA. This CDR3 region has 12 residues. The germline V and J ends were trimmed by 10 bases and 5 bases, with 11 bases remaining between them. CDR3 amino acids: CATEGETGELFF. The CDR3 bases are TGTGCCACCGAAGGGGAGACCGGGGAGCTGTTTTTT.

The genes are TRBV11-2 and TRBJ2-2; D is ambiguous. Germline assignment: CDR1 SGHAT and CDR2 FQNNGV. The CDR3 is made up of 12 amino acids. V lost 5 bases, J lost 6 bases, and 7 bases lay in between. The CDR3 region is CASSPFPGELFF. The CDR3 nucleotides are TGTGCCAGCAGCCCCTTCCCCGGGGAGCTGTTTTTT.

The chain employs TRBV12-3 or TRBV12-4 and TRBJ2-2; D is ambiguous. V lost 1 base and J 11 bases, leaving 8 bases between the germline ends. CDR3 size: 12 residues. This CDR3 reads CASSLVSGELFF. CDR3 DNA sequence: TGTGCCAGCAGTTTAGTGTCAGGAGAGCTGTTTTTT.

The genes are TRBV6-2 or TRBV6-3 and TRBJ2-7, with a tentative D call TRBD1 (6 bases). The germline V gene has CDR1 MNHEY and CDR2 SVGEGT. The CDR3 consists of 14 residues. Trimming removed 8 bases at V and 2 bases at J, with 16 bases between. The CDR3 DNA sequence: TGTGCCAGCCTGAGGATGGCAGGGGCCTACGAGCAGTACTTC. This gives the protein CASLRMAGAYEQYF.

V gene TRBV12-3 or TRBV12-4 combines with J gene TRBJ1-5, with D hard to call. CDR3 length: 16 amino acids. V lost 1 base, J lost 2 bases, and 12 bases lay in between. DNA of the CDR3: TGTGCCAGCAGTTTAGAGGCAGGCGGGGGCAATCAGCCCCAGCATTTT. Its protein is CASSLEAGGGNQPQHF.

Only a few counts were recorded for this clonotype. The chain recombines TRBV12-3 or TRBV12-4 with TRBJ2-5, with no clear D. The CDR3 spans 13 residues. The V and J ends lost 6 bases and 0 bases respectively, with 8 bases between them. This chain's CDR3 is CASRTPYQETQYF. For the CDR3, the DNA is TGTGCCAGCAGGACCCCGTACCAAGAGACCCAGTACTTC.

Details on this clonotype: A read error is likely here: a far larger clone is one base away. This chain connects TRBV7-3 to TRBJ2-1; TRBD2 aligns across 8 bases. Germline V gives CDR1 SGHTA, CDR2 FQGTGA. The CDR3 is made up of 14 amino acids. The CDR3 nucleotides are TGTGCCAGCAGCAGCGGGGGTTCCTGCAATGAGCAGTTCTTC. Residues: CASSSGGSCNEQFF. The variable domain in full, completed from reference TRBV7-3 and TRBJ2-1, reads GAGVSQTPSNKVTEKGKYVELRCDPISGHTALYWYRQSLGQGPEFLIYFQGTGAADDSGLPNDRFFAVRPEGSVSTLKIQRTERGDSAVYLCASSSGGSCNEQFFGPGTRLTVL.

This clonotype has more than one count but fewer than ten. The rearrangement uses TRBV7-8 and TRBJ2-3; the D is unclear. The CDR3 is 14 residues long. Germline assignment: CDR1 SGHVS and CDR2 FQNEAQ. The germline V and J ends were trimmed by 5 bases and 5 bases, with 14 bases remaining between them. Written as DNA, the CDR3 is TGTGCCAGCAGCCCCACCCCGGCCGGAGATACGCAGTATTTT. As protein: CASSPTPAGDTQYF.

The chain is built from TRBV11-2 and TRBJ1-2; TRBD1 is a possible D gene (6 bases). V lost 4 bases and J 4 bases, leaving 19 bases between the germline ends. There are 16 residues in the CDR3. Germline lookup yields CDR1 SGHAT and CDR2 FQNNGV. In nucleotides, the CDR3 is TGTGCCAGCAGCTCCTTACGCAGGGGAAGGGGCTATGGCTACACCTTC. Protein sequence: CASSSLRRGRGYGYTF.

This clonotype was seen many times. The V and J genes are TRBV5-1 and TRBJ2-1; TRBD1 aligns across 9 bases. Germline V gives CDR1 SGHRS, CDR2 YFSETQ. The length of the CDR3 is 17 residues. Losses at the gene ends were 0 bases for V and 7 bases for J; bases not matched to a gene: 11. The DNA for the CDR3 is TGCGCCAGCAGCTTGGGGCCGGTGGACAGGGGAGCGAATGAGCAGTTCTTC. This codes for CASSLGPVDRGANEQFF.

The chain recombines TRBV21-1 with TRBJ1-2. TRBV21-1 counts as a pseudogene. The CDR3 contains 15 residues. The CDR3 DNA sequence: TGTGCCAGCAGCAAAATCTCCCAGGCTTCGGGCGGCTACACCTTC. As protein: CASSKISQASGGYTF.

This clonotype was detected a few times. V and J are TRBV7-2 and TRBJ2-7, with a weak D call TRBD2 (5 bases). CDR1 is SGHTA, CDR2 FQGNSA, per germline. With 8 bases removed from V and 5 bases from J, the gap between germline ends came to 16 bases. The CDR3 extends over 13 amino acids. The CDR3 spells CASGTEPRDEQYV. DNA of the CDR3: TGTGCCAGCGGTACCGAGCCGCGGGACGAGCAGTACGTC.

The chain links TRBV7-2 to TRBJ1-1, with a possible D match to TRBD1 (6 bases). V was shortened by 4 bases and J by 4 bases, with 13 bases between the two germline ends. Germline CDR1 SGHTA, CDR2 FQGNSA. The CDR3 is made up of 14 amino acids. The CDR3 protein is CASSSTGTSTEAFF. The CDR3 coding sequence is TGTGCCAGCAGCTCTACCGGGACAAGCACTGAAGCTTTCTTT.

The chain combines TRBV27 with TRBJ2-5, with a weak D call TRBD1 (6 bases). The germline V and J ends were trimmed by 5 bases and 5 bases, with 27 bases remaining between them. Germline V gene data show CDR1 as MNHEY and CDR2 as SMNVEV (reference sequence). The CDR3 sequence is 18 residues long. Written as DNA, the CDR3 is TGTGCCAGCAGTAAAGGACAGACCTTTAAAATGGCTGACGAGACCCAGTACTTC. As protein: CASSKGQTFKMADETQYF.

This clonotype has more than one count but fewer than ten. The V and J genes are TRBV20-1 and TRBJ2-1; TRBD2 is a possible D gene (6 bases). The V and J ends lost 0 bases and 2 bases respectively, with 17 bases between them. CDR1 is DFQATT and CDR2 is SNEGSKA in the germline V gene (reference sequence). This CDR3 is built from 17 residues. The CDR3 nucleotides are TGCAGTGCTAGAGAGCTTGGGCAGGCGGGACCCTACAATGAGCAGTTCTTC. Residues: CSARELGQAGPYNEQFF.

This clonotype was seen ten or more times. The rearrangement joins TRBV4-2 to TRBJ2-5; 7 bases fit TRBD1. The CDR3 extends over 15 amino acids. The germline V gene encodes CDR1 LGHNA and CDR2 YNFKEQ. V was clipped by 1 base and J by 0 bases; unmatched bases: 2. CDR3 DNA sequence: TGTGCCAGCAGCCAAGCGACAGGGTACCAAGAGACCCAGTACTTC. This translates into CASSQATGYQETQYF.

V usage is TRBV3-1 and J usage is TRBJ2-5; D could derive from TRBD1 or TRBD2 (5 bases each). From germline, CDR1 is LGHDT and CDR2 YNNKEL (reference sequence). Trimming removed 4 bases from V and 5 bases from J, with 14 bases in between. The CDR3 has 14 residues. In DNA form, the CDR3 reads TGTGCCAGCAGCCGGGACCACCGAGGGGAGACCCAGTACTTC. It codes for CASSRDHRGETQYF.

This clonotype appeared many times. The chain joins TRBV7-2 to TRBJ1-1, with a weak D call TRBD1 (5 bases). Germline loops: CDR1 SGHTA, CDR2 FQGNSA. The CDR3 extends over 16 amino acids. V lost 4 bases, J lost 4 bases, and 19 bases lay in between. The CDR3 DNA sequence: TGTGCCAGCAGCTATGACGGACGGGGGAGCGGCACTGAAGCTTTCTTT. This encodes CASSYDGRGSGTEAFF.

The sample holds a few counts of this clonotype. The chain recombines TRBV4-1 with TRBJ2-3; the D is unclear. Trimming pared 1 base from V and 1 base from J, leaving 6 bases between. The germline gives CDR1 MGHRA, CDR2 YSYEKL. The CDR3 has 14 residues. The CDR3 nucleotides read TGCGCCAGCAGCCAAGGTATCCGCACAGATACGCAGTATTTT. As protein: CASSQGIRTDTQYF.

In its sample, this clonotype was seen a few times. J is TRBJ2-5 and V is TRBV6-6; D call uncertain. The CDR3 sequence is 12 residues long. The ends were cut back, 2 bases at V and 5 bases at J, with 6 bases in the middle. Per the germline V gene, CDR1 is MNHNY and CDR2 is SVGAGI (reference sequence). DNA for the CDR3: TGTGCCAGCAGTTACGATACGGAGACCCAGTACTTC. Its protein is CASSYDTETQYF.

CDR3 amino acids: CASSRMATANTEAFF. The DNA for the CDR3 is TGTGCCAGCAGTCGGATGGCCACAGCCAACACTGAAGCTTTCTTT. This chain uses TRBV7-2 with TRBJ1-1; D gene uncertain. The ends were cut back, 6 bases at V and 2 bases at J, with 16 bases in the middle. The CDR3 runs 15 residues. Per germline, CDR1 SGHTA and CDR2 FQGNSA.

This clonotype was seen more than once but under ten times. The rearrangement links TRBV28 to TRBJ2-5, with D uncertain. The V and J ends lost 3 bases and 1 base respectively, with 9 bases between them. The CDR3 spans 14 residues. CDR1 is MDHEN, CDR2 SYDVKM, per germline. The CDR3 nucleotides are TGTGCCAGCAGTTTTTTCCGGTCCCAAGAGACCCAGTACTTC. This codes for CASSFFRSQETQYF.

This clonotype was observed a single time. V and J are TRBV5-1 and TRBJ1-4; a possible D gene is TRBD1 (5 bases). CDR3 size: 13 residues. Germline CDR1 reads SGHRS; CDR2 reads YFSETQ. The germline V and J ends were trimmed by 4 bases and 8 bases, with 12 bases remaining between them. The CDR3 DNA reads as TGCGCCAGCAGCCCCCGGACATCGGAAAAACTGTTTTTT. Protein: CASSPRTSEKLFF.

This clonotype was seen only a few times. The V and J genes are TRBV6-2 or TRBV6-3 and TRBJ2-3; D possibly corresponds to TRBD1 (5 bases). V gave up 4 bases and J gave up 3 bases, with 11 bases separating them. The CDR3 totals 14 residues. Germline CDR1 and CDR2: MNHEY and SVGEGT. CDR3 sequence (DNA): TGTGCCAGCAGTTGGGGCAGGGAAACAGATACGCAGTATTTT. This sequence encodes CASSWGRETDTQYF.